A selection of T cell receptor beta chains follows, all from one sample in a study of OX40 agonist ivuxolimab in advanced cancers. The assay was immunoSEQ multiplex PCR, and TCRdb's table has in-frame clones only and misses some. The data contain tens of thousands of clones, 75% to 85% of them singletons. The sample in question was CD4+ or CD8+ T cells sorted from blood, obtained in a trial of the OX40 agonist ivuxolimab. These receptors all come from an adult with an advanced solid tumor such as melanoma, head and neck, liver or kidney cancer. Both conserved end residues are part of each CDR3. Each record gives: V gene, J gene, CDR3 protein.

v_gene: TRBV11-2; j_gene: TRBJ1-1; CDR3aa: CASSLDLGQYTEAFF
v_gene: TRBV28; j_gene: TRBJ2-2; CDR3aa: CASSLGVSTGELFF
v_gene: TRBV20-1; j_gene: TRBJ1-1; CDR3aa: CSASWVERTFF
v_gene: TRBV2; j_gene: TRBJ2-7; CDR3aa: CASKKTHEQYF
v_gene: TRBV6-1; j_gene: TRBJ1-3; CDR3aa: CASSEAPRGTIYF
v_gene: TRBV19; j_gene: TRBJ2-5; CDR3aa: CASSRDRGETQYF
v_gene: TRBV10-1; j_gene: TRBJ2-5; CDR3aa: CASTLGGTAIAETQYF
v_gene: TRBV7-2; j_gene: TRBJ2-1; CDR3aa: CASSLESGGSYNEQFF
v_gene: TRBV19; j_gene: TRBJ1-2; CDR3aa: CASVVKSGRNYGYTF
v_gene: TRBV25-1; j_gene: TRBJ1-1; CDR3aa: CASSDRGTEAFF
v_gene: TRBV21-1; j_gene: TRBJ2-7; CDR3aa: CASSPLTEGNHEQYF
v_gene: TRBV18; j_gene: TRBJ2-5; CDR3aa: CASSPRGETQYF
v_gene: TRBV14; j_gene: TRBJ1-1; CDR3aa: CASSQDWVLRGTEAFF
v_gene: TRBV15; j_gene: TRBJ2-7; CDR3aa: CATSRDKGGGGRRGQYF
v_gene: TRBV2; j_gene: TRBJ1-2; CDR3aa: CASSAKPGAMYGYTF
v_gene: TRBV19; j_gene: TRBJ2-3; CDR3aa: CASSIVGPVAGGADTQYF
v_gene: TRBV6-1; j_gene: TRBJ1-2; CDR3aa: CASSFRDSNYGYTF
v_gene: TRBV27; j_gene: TRBJ1-4; CDR3aa: CASSTAATNEKLFF
v_gene: TRBV6-5; j_gene: TRBJ1-2; CDR3aa: CASSTTWDGYTF
v_gene: TRBV7-6; j_gene: TRBJ1-6; CDR3aa: CASSSSSYNSPLHF
v_gene: TRBV6-1; j_gene: TRBJ2-7; CDR3aa: CASTLGQASSYEQYF
v_gene: TRBV5-1; j_gene: TRBJ2-7; CDR3aa: CASSPVAGGPYEQYF
v_gene: TRBV5-8; j_gene: TRBJ2-7; CDR3aa: CASRSWDRGTYEQYF
v_gene: TRBV5-1; j_gene: TRBJ2-7; CDR3aa: CASMDRAEQYF
v_gene: TRBV5-6; j_gene: TRBJ2-6; CDR3aa: CASSQRKLSTSGANVLTF
v_gene: TRBV25-1; j_gene: TRBJ1-6; CDR3aa: CASSDSGGTGLDSPLHF
v_gene: TRBV5-1; j_gene: TRBJ2-2; CDR3aa: CASSLLAGTGELFF
v_gene: TRBV30; j_gene: TRBJ2-7; CDR3aa: CAWRSQGRSYEQYF
v_gene: TRBV20-1; j_gene: TRBJ2-7; CDR3aa: CSAQTVVEQYF
v_gene: TRBV30; j_gene: TRBJ1-4; CDR3aa: CAWEQGGEKLFF
v_gene: TRBV29-1; j_gene: TRBJ2-1; CDR3aa: CSGITMVGGSGQFF
v_gene: TRBV7-2; j_gene: TRBJ2-1; CDR3aa: CASSRDREYNEQFF
v_gene: TRBV6-1; j_gene: TRBJ2-1; CDR3aa: CASSEAQGGWQFF
v_gene: TRBV4-2; j_gene: TRBJ2-6; CDR3aa: CASSQGVQGSGANVLTF
v_gene: TRBV2; j_gene: TRBJ2-2; CDR3aa: CASKGLGLGTGELFF
v_gene: TRBV28; j_gene: TRBJ2-1; CDR3aa: CASTERQGGSNEQFF
v_gene: TRBV7-9; j_gene: TRBJ2-5; CDR3aa: CAIARERSGETQYF
v_gene: TRBV7-8; j_gene: TRBJ1-1; CDR3aa: CASSPRDRVIVIEAFF
v_gene: TRBV18; j_gene: TRBJ1-1; CDR3aa: CASSPLRDGAFF
v_gene: TRBV6-1; j_gene: TRBJ1-2; CDR3aa: CASSAHRAF
v_gene: TRBV19; j_gene: TRBJ1-6; CDR3aa: CASSTNPYPSYNSPLHF
v_gene: TRBV19; j_gene: TRBJ1-5; CDR3aa: CASTRANMNSNQPQHF
v_gene: TRBV18; j_gene: TRBJ2-7; CDR3aa: CASSARRTDSYEQYF
v_gene: TRBV6-1; j_gene: TRBJ2-3; CDR3aa: CASSALPGLESTDTQYF
v_gene: TRBV28; j_gene: TRBJ2-7; CDR3aa: CASLTPGQVDEQYF
v_gene: TRBV5-1; j_gene: TRBJ2-1; CDR3aa: CASSWDGLSYNEQFF
v_gene: TRBV5-4; j_gene: TRBJ1-1; CDR3aa: CASSLEIGGARTEAFF
v_gene: TRBV7-9; j_gene: TRBJ1-3; CDR3aa: CASSPGDAGNTIYF
v_gene: TRBV14; j_gene: TRBJ2-3; CDR3aa: CASSQGTGASTDTQYF
v_gene: TRBV5-1; j_gene: TRBJ1-2; CDR3aa: CASSFGQDFLGYTF
v_gene: TRBV7-2; j_gene: TRBJ2-7; CDR3aa: CASRDFGGAATYEQYF
v_gene: TRBV7-6; j_gene: TRBJ2-2; CDR3aa: CASSRTSGVSGELFF
v_gene: TRBV2; j_gene: TRBJ1-1; CDR3aa: CASRGPGQGNTEAFF
v_gene: TRBV19; j_gene: TRBJ1-2; CDR3aa: CASSIVVRNYGYTF
v_gene: TRBV5-1; j_gene: TRBJ2-7; CDR3aa: CASSLSGVDYEQYF